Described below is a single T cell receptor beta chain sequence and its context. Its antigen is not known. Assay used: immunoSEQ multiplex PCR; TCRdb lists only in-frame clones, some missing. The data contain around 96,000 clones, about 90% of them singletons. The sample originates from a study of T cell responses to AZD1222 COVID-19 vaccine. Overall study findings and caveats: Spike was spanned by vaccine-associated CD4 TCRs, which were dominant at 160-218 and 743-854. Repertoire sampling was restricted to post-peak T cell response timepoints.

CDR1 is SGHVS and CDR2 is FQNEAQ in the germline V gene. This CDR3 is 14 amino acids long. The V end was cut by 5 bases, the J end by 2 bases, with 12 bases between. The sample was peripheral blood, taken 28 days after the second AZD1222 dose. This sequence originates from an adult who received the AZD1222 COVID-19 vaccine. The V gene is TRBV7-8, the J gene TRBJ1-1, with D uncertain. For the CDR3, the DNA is TGTGCCAGCAGCCCGAGGTGGCTAAACACTGAAGCTTTCTTT. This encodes CASSPRWLNTEAFF. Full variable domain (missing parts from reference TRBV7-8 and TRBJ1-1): GAGVSQSPRYKVAKRGQDVALRCDPISGHVSLFWYQQALGQGPEFLTYFQNEAQLDKSGLPSDRFFAERPEGSVSTLKIQRTQQEDSAVYLCASSPRWLNTEAFFGQGTRLTVV.